The 24 T cell receptor beta chains below were found in one sample sequenced in a study of human T cells and chemical hapten exposure. MiXCR, run by TCRdb on the RACE reads, gives a single entry per CDR3 protein. The table lists roughly 88,000 distinct CDR3 sequences, 8% to 10% of them singletons. The sample's time point: pre-sensitization, week 0. The treatment is: therapeutic diphenylcyclopropenone sensitization with weekly scalp DPC. The material was whole blood, obtained in connection with sensitization to the hapten diphenylcyclopropenone (DPC). The source is a woman aged 35 to 49 with alopecia areata. Some clones in this sample may be carry-over from other donors' samples.

There are a few counts of this clonotype. The chain combines TRBV7-7 with TRBJ2-1; TRBD2 matches at 8 bases. Unmatched junction bases numbered 11, after V lost 3 bases and J lost 4 bases. Germline-derived CDR1 and CDR2 are SSHAT and FNYEAQ (reference sequence). The CDR3 extends over 17 amino acids. CDR3: CASSLTDGGGRYNEQFF. The CDR3 DNA sequence: TGTGCCAGCAGCTTGACCGACGGCGGGGGGCGATACAATGAGCAGTTCTTC.

In its sample, this clonotype was seen many times. The chain recombines TRBV13 with TRBJ1-1; TRBD1 is a possible D gene (5 bases). Per germline, CDR1 PRHDT and CDR2 FYEKMQ (reference sequence). The CDR3 runs to 16 residues. Trimming removed 1 base from V and 3 bases from J, with 15 bases in between. The CDR3 here is CASSLVPWGRDTEAFF. The CDR3, as DNA: TGTGCCAGCAGCTTAGTTCCCTGGGGCCGAGACACTGAAGCTTTCTTT.

This clonotype was counted ten times or more. The chain joins TRBV11-3 to TRBJ2-1; 12 bases are shared with TRBD2. This CDR3 comprises 14 residues. CDR1 is SGHNT, CDR2 YENEEA, per germline. V lost 5 bases and J lost 4; bases outside the gene matches: 0. The CDR3 DNA reads as TGTGCCAGCAGCGGACTAGCGGGGTACAATGAGCAGTTCTTC. Protein: CASSGLAGYNEQFF.

This clonotype has at least ten counts. The chain combines TRBV29-1 with TRBJ1-1, with 9 bases aligning to TRBD1. Germline assignment: CDR1 SQVTM and CDR2 ANQGSEA. V dropped 7 bases and J dropped 4; count of bases not matched to a gene: 4. The CDR3 length is 12 residues. The CDR3 protein is CSATDRGTEAFF. The CDR3 bases are TGCAGCGCGACGGACAGGGGCACTGAAGCTTTCTTT.

There are many counts of this clonotype. This rearrangement joins TRBV7-2 to TRBJ1-2; D is undetermined. V was shortened by 2 bases and J by 7 bases, with 11 bases between the two germline ends. This CDR3 is built from 13 residues. CDR1 SGHTA and CDR2 FQGNSA come from the germline V gene. For the CDR3, the DNA is TGTGCCAGCAGCTTAATAATTTTTGGTGGCTACACCTTC. This encodes CASSLIIFGGYTF.

The J gene is TRBJ1-5, the V gene TRBV18; TRBD1 is a possible D gene (6 bases). Germline CDR1 reads KGHSH; CDR2 reads LQKENI. CDR3 size: 15 residues. V was pared by 2 bases and J by 3 bases, with 11 bases between. The CDR3 region has the DNA TGTGCCAGCTCACCAGCAGGGGCGGTCAATCAGCCCCAGCATTTT. Protein product: CASSPAGAVNQPQHF.

The chain combines TRBV20-1 with TRBJ1-2; tentatively, D is TRBD1 (5 bases). Trimming stripped 5 bases from V and 2 bases from J, with 12 bases between. The CDR3 is 13 amino acids. Germline-derived CDR1 and CDR2 are DFQATT and SNEGSKA (reference sequence). This chain's CDR3 is CSAPHPGNYGYTF. DNA for the CDR3: TGCAGTGCTCCTCACCCAGGGAACTATGGCTACACCTTC.

This clonotype has a handful of counts. The chain uses TRBV6-2 or TRBV6-3 and TRBJ1-5, with D possibly matching TRBD1 (6 bases). V was cut by 0 bases and J by 5 bases, with 11 bases left in between. Germline CDR1 MNHEY, CDR2 SVGEGT. This CDR3 is built from 15 residues. CDR3 nucleotides: TGTGCCAGCAGTTACTCAGGCAGGGGACATCAGCCCCAGCATTTT. It yields the protein CASSYSGRGHQPQHF.

On this clonotype: One junction end disagrees with the germline gene, perhaps due to a read error. V and J are TRBV6-1 and TRBJ2-1; a possible D gene is TRBD1 (5 bases). The CDR3 sequence is 14 residues long. Germline assignment: CDR1 MNHNS and CDR2 SASEGT. CDR3 sequence: CASSPRVFYNKQFF. The CDR3 bases are TGTGCCAGCAGCCCCAGGGTATTTTACAATAAGCAGTTCTTC.

This clonotype was observed at least ten times. V usage is TRBV4-3 and J usage is TRBJ2-5; 8 bases match TRBD2. The V gene's germline CDR1 is LGHNA and CDR2 YSLEER. The length of the CDR3 is 14 residues. Trimming took 4 bases from V and 4 from J; bases not matched to a gene: 5. The CDR3 spells CASSPDGRAETQYF. CDR3 sequence (DNA): TGCGCCAGCAGCCCAGACGGGAGGGCAGAGACCCAGTACTTC.

The chain joins TRBV6-5 to TRBJ2-5, with 11 bases fitting TRBD2. Looked up from germline, CDR1 is MNHEY and CDR2 is SVGAGI. Unmatched junction bases numbered 9, after V lost 8 bases and J lost 1 base. This CDR3 spans 16 amino acids. CDR3 nucleotide sequence: TGTGCCAGCGGTGGAACTAGCGGGGGCCTCCAAGAGACCCAGTACTTC. Protein sequence: CASGGTSGGLQETQYF.

This sequence joins TRBV19 and TRBJ2-1; TRBD2 matches at 11 bases. Trimming took 7 bases from V and 8 from J; bases not matched to a gene: 10. Germline V lookup: CDR1 LNHDA, CDR2 SQIVND (reference sequence). This CDR3 spans 15 amino acids. The DNA for the CDR3 is TGTGCCAGTAACATGGGTAGCGGGGGGGAGGATGAGCAGTTCTTC. It specifies CASNMGSGGEDEQFF.

The sample holds a few counts of this clonotype. The chain carries TRBV7-9 and TRBJ1-2; perhaps TRBD1 as D (5 bases). Trimming cost V 8 bases and J 7 bases, with 23 bases left between them. CDR1 and CDR2 from the germline V gene are SEHNR and FQNEAQ (reference sequence). The CDR3 length is 15 residues. CDR3 region: CASQKTGYLQSGYTF. CDR3 nucleotides: TGTGCCAGCCAGAAAACAGGTTATCTCCAGAGTGGCTACACCTTC.

This clonotype has a count of ten or more. The J gene is TRBJ2-3, the V gene TRBV28; D could derive from TRBD1 or TRBD2 (5 bases each). CDR3 length equals 17 residues. The V end was cut by 4 bases, the J end by 1 base, with 18 bases between. Germline V gene lookup returns CDR1 MDHEN and CDR2 SYDVKM. The CDR3 bases are TGTGCCAGCAGTTACCCCGGGACCTCAGTCGGCACAGATACGCAGTATTTT. Translation: CASSYPGTSVGTDTQYF.

In regard to this clonotype: A much larger clone differs by one base, so this may be a read error. The chain couples TRBV19 to TRBJ2-7, with D maybe TRBD2 (5 bases). V was cut by 10 bases and J by 1 base, with 8 bases left in between. CDR3 length: 11 amino acids. CDR1 is LNHDA and CDR2 is SQIVND in the germline V gene (reference sequence). The chain's CDR3 is CATPGSYEQYF. The DNA of the CDR3 is TGTGCCACTCCGGGGTCCTACGAGCAGTACTTC.

This chain joins TRBV7-9 and TRBJ2-7, with 8 bases aligning to TRBD2. There are 13 residues in the CDR3. Per germline, CDR1 SEHNR and CDR2 FQNEAQ (reference sequence). Unmatched junction bases numbered 3, after V lost 4 bases and J lost 4 bases. CDR3 loop: CASSSSGGYEQYF. In DNA form, the CDR3 reads TGTGCCAGCAGCTCCTCGGGGGGGTACGAGCAGTACTTC.

This clonotype was recorded many times. The chain is built from TRBV10-1 and TRBJ2-7; TRBD1 matches 8 bases. The germline V gene encodes CDR1 WNHNN and CDR2 SYGVQD (reference sequence). This CDR3 comprises 14 residues. Unmatched junction bases numbered 5, after V lost 1 base and J lost 6 bases. CDR3 residues: CASSEFQGALEQYF. CDR3 DNA sequence: TGCGCCAGCAGTGAGTTCCAGGGGGCCCTCGAGCAGTACTTC.

This chain joins TRBV28 and TRBJ2-7, with D unresolved. V was clipped by 2 bases and J by 3 bases, with 11 bases between them. CDR1 and CDR2 from the germline V gene are MDHEN and SYDVKM. The CDR3 sequence is 14 residues long. Here the CDR3 reads CASSLPARVYEQYF. As DNA, the CDR3 is TGTGCCAGCAGTTTACCGGCAAGAGTCTACGAGCAGTACTTC.

V and J are TRBV6-2 or TRBV6-3 and TRBJ2-7; D assignment may be TRBD1 or TRBD2 (5 bases each). Germline CDR1 reads MNHEY; CDR2 reads SVGEGT. The CDR3 length is 13 residues. Trimming took 8 bases from V and 7 from J, leaving 18 bases between them. CDR3 in amino acids: CASYAVWDGEQYF. The CDR3 DNA reads as TGTGCCAGCTACGCGGTGTGGGACGGTGAGCAGTACTTC.

This clonotype has more than one count but fewer than ten. The V gene is TRBV7-2, the J gene TRBJ2-5, with D possibly called TRBD1 or TRBD2 (5 bases each). Between the trimmed V and J ends, which lost 5 bases and 1 base, there was a span of 14 bases. The CDR3 covers 15 residues. The germline V gene has CDR1 SGHTA and CDR2 FQGNSA. This CDR3 is CASSLKSGAQETQYF. In DNA, the CDR3 is TGTGCCAGCAGCCTCAAGTCCGGGGCCCAAGAGACCCAGTACTTC.

This clonotype was observed at least ten times. The chain is built from TRBV19 and TRBJ2-1; a possible D gene is TRBD2 (6 bases). Trimming pared 6 bases from V and 5 bases from J, leaving 17 bases between. CDR3 length: 15 amino acids. Germline lookup yields CDR1 LNHDA and CDR2 SQIVND (reference sequence). The CDR3 DNA reads as TGTGCCAGTAGCCTCCGAGGGCGCGGGAACAATGAGCAGTTCTTC. Its protein is CASSLRGRGNNEQFF.

This clonotype was counted a few times. The chain is built from TRBV19 and TRBJ1-5; 9 bases match TRBD1. This CDR3 has 14 amino acids. J gave up 7 bases and V 5 bases, and 6 bases lay outside the gene matches. The germline V gene has CDR1 LNHDA and CDR2 SQIVND (reference sequence). For the CDR3, the DNA is TGTGCCAGTAGTCAGACAGGGGGTTTCCAGCCCCAGCATTTT. Amino acid sequence: CASSQTGGFQPQHF.

This clonotype was counted many times. The V call is TRBV6-1, the J call TRBJ2-7; 7 bases align to TRBD1. V dropped 2 bases and J dropped 6; count of bases not matched to a gene: 10. The CDR3 covers 15 residues. Germline V gives CDR1 MNHNS, CDR2 SASEGT. CDR3 DNA: TGTGCCAGCAGTGAATATTCACAGGGGATCGGCGAGCAGTACTTC. It codes for CASSEYSQGIGEQYF.

This clonotype has a count of ten or more. The rearrangement uses TRBV20-1 and TRBJ1-2; D is unclear. The CDR3 has 17 residues. The V and J ends lost 0 bases and 1 base respectively, with 18 bases between them. CDR1 is DFQATT and CDR2 is SNEGSKA in the germline V gene (reference sequence). The CDR3 DNA is TGCAGTGCTAGAGATCCTGCAGGAGCTACTTTTAACTATGGCTACACCTTC. Its translation is CSARDPAGATFNYGYTF.